The 15 T cell receptor beta chains presented below share a single source sample, sequenced in a study of blood T cell repertoires in COVID-19. The table came from immunoSEQ multiplex PCR; TCRdb's copy has only in-frame clones and leaves some out. The sample includes about 20,000 clones, 80% to 90% seen only once; the top ten take more than 25%. The material sequenced was peripheral blood. All receptors come from a human donor with active COVID-19. The donor label of this sample is uncertain.

This clone has more than one count but fewer than ten. The rearrangement joins TRBV5-1 to TRBJ2-5; 8 bases are a match to TRBD1. Germline-derived CDR1 and CDR2 are SGHRS and YFSETQ. There are 15 residues in the CDR3. V was pared by 0 bases and J by 0 bases, with 1 base of the junction left unmatched. The CDR3 nucleotides are TGCGCCAGCAGCTTGGACAGGGGGGACCAAGAGACCCAGTACTTC. Translating it yields CASSLDRGDQETQYF.

The chain links TRBV27 to TRBJ2-2, with TRBD1 as a possible D gene (6 bases). V gave up 3 bases and J gave up 6 bases, with 8 bases separating them. Germline CDR1 is MNHEY and CDR2 is SMNVEV (reference sequence). CDR3 length: 13 amino acids. CDR3 nucleotide sequence: TGTGCCAGCAGTTTCAGGGGTCCCGGGGAGCTGTTTTTT. Translating it yields CASSFRGPGELFF.

J is TRBJ2-2 and V is TRBV6-6; 10 nucleotides line up with TRBD2. Per germline, CDR1 MNHNY and CDR2 SVGAGI (reference sequence). This CDR3 spans 16 amino acids. The trim removed 1 base at V and 4 bases at J, leaving 3 bases unmatched. The CDR3 DNA is TGTGCCAGCAGTTACTGGCTAGCGGGAGTCACCGGGGAGCTGTTTTTT. Its translation: CASSYWLAGVTGELFF.

The V and J genes are TRBV2 and TRBJ2-7; TRBD1 matches at 12 bases. Germline assignment: CDR1 SNHLY and CDR2 FYNNEI. With V trimmed by 6 bases and J by 3 bases, 6 bases remained unmatched. There are 15 residues in the CDR3. For the CDR3, the DNA is TGTGCCAGCAGCGGGGACAGGGGGCGCGACTACGAGCAGTACTTC. This gives the protein CASSGDRGRDYEQYF.

This chain links TRBV27 with TRBJ2-3; 12 bases agree with TRBD2. The CDR3 runs to 18 residues. In germline, CDR1 is MNHEY, CDR2 SMNVEV (reference sequence). V trimming: 5 bases; J trimming: 0 bases; junction bases outside the gene matches: 9. The CDR3 region is CASSLRLAGDISTDTQYF. The CDR3 DNA is TGTGCCAGCAGTCTCCGACTAGCGGGAGATATTAGCACAGATACGCAGTATTTT.

This chain uses TRBV28 with TRBJ2-3, with D perhaps matching TRBD2 (6 bases). The V end was cut by 5 bases, the J end by 0 bases, with 6 bases between. The CDR3 spans 13 residues. The germline V gene encodes CDR1 MDHEN and CDR2 SYDVKM. CDR3 sequence (DNA): TGTGCCAGCAGTGGGACTAGCACAGATACGCAGTATTTT. As protein: CASSGTSTDTQYF.

This sequence joins TRBV27 and TRBJ2-2, with a tentative D call TRBD1 (6 bases). Trimming removed 6 bases at V and 1 base at J, with 15 bases between. Germline lookup yields CDR1 MNHEY and CDR2 SMNVEV (reference sequence). The CDR3 sequence is 16 residues long. The CDR3 region is CASRGGGAENTGELFF. The DNA of the CDR3 is TGTGCCAGCAGGGGTGGGGGCGCAGAGAACACCGGGGAGCTGTTTTTT.

The count of this clone is one. The V call is TRBV15, the J call TRBJ2-3, with 8 bases aligning to TRBD2. The CDR3 has 17 amino acids. Germline trimming cut 3 bases from V and 2 bases from J; bases unmatched to any gene: 10. Germline CDR1 LNHNV, CDR2 YYDKDF (reference sequence). CDR3 nucleotides: TGTGCCACCAGCAGGTTTTTAGCGGGGCCAACCACAGATACGCAGTATTTT. Residues: CATSRFLAGPTTDTQYF.

This chain links TRBV7-2 with TRBJ2-5, with TRBD2 identical over 9 bases. Germline V gene sequence: CDR1 SGHTA, CDR2 FQGNSA. The CDR3 runs 16 residues. The V segment lost 5 bases and the J segment 5 bases; nucleotides outside the gene matches: 12. The CDR3 here is CASSRRVAGVGETQYF. The CDR3 bases are TGTGCCAGCAGCCGTAGGGTAGCGGGAGTGGGGGAGACCCAGTACTTC.

As regards this clone: Other DNA sequences in this specimen translate into the identical CDR3. V is TRBV11-3 and J is TRBJ2-7; TRBD1 might be the D (6 bases). This CDR3 is built from 13 residues. The V end was cut by 3 bases, the J end by 2 bases, with 8 bases between. Germline CDR1 reads SGHNT; CDR2 reads YENEEA. CDR3 loop: CASSFGQTYEQYF. Written as DNA, the CDR3 is TGTGCCAGCAGCTTTGGACAGACCTACGAGCAGTACTTC.

The chain employs TRBV5-6 and TRBJ1-1; tentatively, D is TRBD1 (6 bases). Germline V gene sequence: CDR1 SGHDT, CDR2 YYEEEE. V was cut by 0 bases and J by 4 bases, with 19 bases left in between. The CDR3 sequence is 17 residues long. CDR3 region: CASSLDLTDWGLTEAFF. In DNA form, the CDR3 reads TGTGCCAGCAGCTTGGATTTAACCGATTGGGGGCTCACTGAAGCTTTCTTT.

The chain links TRBV6-5 to TRBJ1-2, with 8 bases fitting TRBD1. Germline CDR1 MNHEY, CDR2 SVGAGI. V lost 6 bases and J lost 4; bases outside the gene matches: 7. CDR3 length equals 14 residues. The chain's CDR3 is CASSSQGAVYGYTF. The CDR3 coding sequence is TGTGCCAGCAGCAGCCAGGGGGCGGTCTATGGCTACACCTTC.

This chain links TRBV5-1 with TRBJ2-1; 13 nucleotides align to TRBD2. This CDR3 is built from 17 residues. With 4 bases clipped from V and 3 bases from J, the junction kept 7 bases outside the gene matches. Germline V gives CDR1 SGHRS, CDR2 YFSETQ. The CDR3 spells CASSTGTSGAFYNEQFF. Here the CDR3 DNA reads TGCGCCAGCAGCACCGGGACTAGCGGGGCCTTCTACAATGAGCAGTTCTTC.

This clone has a handful of counts. The V call is TRBV7-9, the J call TRBJ1-2; 12 nucleotides agree with TRBD1. This CDR3 comprises 15 residues. CDR1 SEHNR and CDR2 FQNEAQ come from the germline V gene (reference sequence). After removal of 7 bases from V and 4 bases from J, the junction contained 7 bases not matched to a gene. In nucleotides, the CDR3 is TGTGCCAGCATCCCGGGACAGGGGGCTGTCTATGGCTACACCTTC. Translation: CASIPGQGAVYGYTF.

The genes are TRBV19 and TRBJ2-4, with a weak D call TRBD1 (5 bases). CDR3 length: 15 amino acids. The germline V gene encodes CDR1 LNHDA and CDR2 SQIVND (reference sequence). V was clipped by 5 bases and J by 3 bases, with 14 bases between them. The CDR3 loop reads CASSSAGWGKNIQYF. The CDR3 DNA reads TGTGCCAGTAGTTCCGCAGGGTGGGGCAAAAACATTCAGTACTTC.